Detailed here is one T cell receptor (beta chain). What it recognizes is unknown. This CDR3 has 14 residues. Germline CDR1 is SGHTA and CDR2 is FQGNSA. The trim removed 4 bases at V and 6 bases at J, leaving 6 bases unmatched. The source of the sample is a study of cytomegalovirus exposure and HLA in healthy donors. Researchers ran the PCR with 60 Vbeta and 13 Jbeta primers. Using immunoSEQ multiplex PCR, the repertoire was profiled, and TCRdb retains in-frame clones only, with some absent. The table gives tens of thousands of clones; the top ten clones make up approximately 7% of it. Overall study results and limits: In a later analysis, V- and J-gene trimming of beta chains associated with a DCLRE1C missense variant, replicated independently. It was taken for granted in presence/absence analyses that sequencing depth across donors was roughly uniform. A later analysis found most CMV-associated TCR beta chains apparently HLA-restricted. Indistinguishable V segments such as TRBV6-2 and TRBV6-3 were excluded.

Sequenced input: PBMCs. The gene calls are TRBV7-2 and TRBJ1-5, with 7 bases fitting TRBD1. The clonotype was recovered from a woman aged 40 to 50 in good health and CMV-seronegative. In DNA form, the CDR3 reads TGTGCCAGCAGCTATAACCAGGGGGGTCAGCCCCAGCATTTT. This gives the protein CASSYNQGGQPQHF.